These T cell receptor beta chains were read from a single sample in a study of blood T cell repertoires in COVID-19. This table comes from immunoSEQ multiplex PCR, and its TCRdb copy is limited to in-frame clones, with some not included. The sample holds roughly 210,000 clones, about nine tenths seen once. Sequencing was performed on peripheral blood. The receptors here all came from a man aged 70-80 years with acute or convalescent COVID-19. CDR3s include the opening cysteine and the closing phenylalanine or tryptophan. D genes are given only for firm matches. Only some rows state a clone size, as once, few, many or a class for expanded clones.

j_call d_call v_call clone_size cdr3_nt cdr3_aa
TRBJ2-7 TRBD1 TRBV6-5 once TGTGCCAGCAGGACAGGGGCGCCCTACGAGCAGTACTTC CASRTGAPYEQYF
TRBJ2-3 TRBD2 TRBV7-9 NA TGTGCCAGCAGCTCCACTAGCGGGAGTACAGGAGATACGCAGTATTTT CASSSTSGSTGDTQYF
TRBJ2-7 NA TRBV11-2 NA TGTGCCAGCAGCTTAGGGGCAGGCAACGCGAAATACGAGCAGTACTTC CASSLGAGNAKYEQYF
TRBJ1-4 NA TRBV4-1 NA TGCGCCAGCAGCCAACCAGAGGGACAACCTGAAAAACTGTTTTTT CASSQPEGQPEKLFF
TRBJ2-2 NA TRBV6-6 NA TGTGCCAGCAGCAACAGGATAGGGACCGGGGAGCTGTTTTTT CASSNRIGTGELFF
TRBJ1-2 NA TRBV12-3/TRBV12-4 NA TGTGCCAGCAGTTCTCAGGTATATGGCTACACCTTC CASSSQVYGYTF
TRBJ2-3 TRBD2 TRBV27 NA TGTGCCAGCAGGTCGGCGGGAGGGATAACAGATACGCAGTATTTT CASRSAGGITDTQYF
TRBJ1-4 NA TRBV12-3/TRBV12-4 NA TGTGCCAGCAGCCCGGGGTTCGAAAAACTGTTTTTT CASSPGFEKLFF
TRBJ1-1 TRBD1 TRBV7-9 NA TGTGCCAGCAGCGCAGGGGGCAACACTGAAGCTTTCTTT CASSAGGNTEAFF
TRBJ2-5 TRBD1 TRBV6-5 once TGTGCCAGCAGCGCACAGGGGGCGCCGGAGGAGACCCAGTACTTC CASSAQGAPEETQYF
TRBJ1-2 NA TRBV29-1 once TGCAGCGTTGAAGATCGAGGACTTTATGGCTACACCTTC CSVEDRGLYGYTF
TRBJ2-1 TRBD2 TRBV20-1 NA TGCAGTGCTAGTGCCCTAGCGGGAGGAGGCGATGAGCAGTTCTTC CSASALAGGGDEQFF
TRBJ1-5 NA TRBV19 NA TGTGCCACCCGTAGCGGGTATAGCAATCAGCCCCAGCATTTT CATRSGYSNQPQHF
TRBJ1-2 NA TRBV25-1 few TGTGCCAGCGGGCAGAACTATGGCTACACCTTC CASGQNYGYTF
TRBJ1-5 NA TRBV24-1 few TGTGCCACCAGTGGGTTTGCAGGGAGCAATCAGCCCCAGCATTTT CATSGFAGSNQPQHF
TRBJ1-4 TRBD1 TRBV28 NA TGTGCCAGCAGCTCTTATGGGACAGGGTTAGATGAAAAACTGTTTTTT CASSSYGTGLDEKLFF
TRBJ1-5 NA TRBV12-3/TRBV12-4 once TGTGCCAGCACTAGTCTCGGCAATCAGCCCCAGCATTTT CASTSLGNQPQHF
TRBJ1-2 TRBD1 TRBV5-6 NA TGTGCCAGCAGCTTGGACAGGGGGCAAGACTATGGCTACACCTTC CASSLDRGQDYGYTF
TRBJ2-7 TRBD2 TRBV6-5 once TGTGCCAGCACCCGGGGAGGGAGCTCCTACGAGCAGTACTTC CASTRGGSSYEQYF
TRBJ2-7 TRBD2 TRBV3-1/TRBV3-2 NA TGTGCCAGCAGCCAGATAGCGGGAGGGTACGAGCAGTACTTC CASSQIAGGYEQYF
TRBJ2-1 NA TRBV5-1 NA TGCGCCAGCAGTTTCGACAGCAGCTCCTACAATGAGCAGTTCTTC CASSFDSSSYNEQFF